These 20 T cell receptor beta chains share one sample of origin, sequenced in a study of Ad26.COV2.S vaccination and SARS-CoV-2 variants. The treatment: around 19 received Ad26.COV2.S at low or high dose, single or two shots; 5 received placebo; per-sample allocation not given. On day 63 after the first injection, vaccine and placebo recipients gave samples. The protocol was immunoSEQ multiplex PCR, while the TCRdb copy is restricted to in-frame clones and leaves out a portion. The repertoire holds roughly 680,000 clones, with roughly 90% as singletons. Here the sequenced sample was peripheral blood, taken in a trial of Ad26.COV2.S vaccine versus placebo. The receptors originated from a person aged 18-65 years who received the Ad26.COV2.S COVID-19 vaccine or a placebo.

The chain combines TRBV6-1 with TRBJ1-3, with unresolved D. Germline CDR1 and CDR2: MNHNS and SASEGT. Trimming removed 2 bases from V and 0 bases from J, with 8 bases in between. The CDR3 contains 15 residues. In DNA, the CDR3 is TGTGCCAGCAGTGAAAGAGGATCCTCTGGAAACACCATATATTTT. This codes for CASSERGSSGNTIYF.

This clone was detected once. This chain joins TRBV7-8 and TRBJ1-1, with D maybe TRBD1 (5 bases). The CDR3 has 13 residues. The V and J ends lost 5 bases and 1 base respectively, with 8 bases between them. The germline V gene encodes CDR1 SGHVS and CDR2 FQNEAQ. CDR3 region: CASSPGTNTEAFF. CDR3 coding DNA: TGTGCCAGCAGCCCAGGGACGAACACTGAAGCTTTCTTT.

This clone appeared once. V is TRBV27 and J is TRBJ2-1; D is unresolved. V lost 2 bases, J lost 8 bases, and 19 bases lay in between. The CDR3 consists of 16 residues. Per germline, CDR1 MNHEY and CDR2 SMNVEV (reference sequence). The CDR3 protein is CASSLRYGFQLDEQFF. Written as DNA, the CDR3 is TGTGCCAGCAGTTTAAGGTACGGGTTCCAGCTGGATGAGCAGTTCTTC.

The genes are TRBV12-5 and TRBJ1-5; maybe TRBD1 (6 bases). Germline V gene sequence: CDR1 LGHNT, CDR2 FRNRAP. V lost 0 bases and J 2 bases, leaving 14 bases between the germline ends. CDR3 length: 17 amino acids. This CDR3 reads CASGLVLTGNGNQPQHF. CDR3 DNA sequence: TGTGCTAGTGGTTTGGTATTAACAGGGAACGGCAATCAGCCCCAGCATTTT.

The J gene is TRBJ1-4, the V gene TRBV19, with D perhaps TRBD1 (6 bases). The CDR3 runs to 13 residues. The V end was cut by 5 bases, the J end by 8 bases, with 12 bases between. The V gene's germline CDR1 is LNHDA and CDR2 SQIVND (reference sequence). CDR3 bases: TGTGCCAGTAGTCAGGACAGTGGGGAAAAACTGTTTTTT. Its translation: CASSQDSGEKLFF.

V usage is TRBV6-5 and J usage is TRBJ1-5; D is ambiguous. Trimming removed 6 bases from V and 1 base from J, with 10 bases in between. The CDR3 covers 14 residues. Germline V gives CDR1 MNHEY, CDR2 SVGAGI. The CDR3 here is CASRRSLSNQPQHF. The CDR3 bases are TGTGCCAGCAGAAGAAGTCTGAGCAATCAGCCCCAGCATTTT.

V usage is TRBV27 and J usage is TRBJ2-1; D is unresolved. The CDR3 loop spans 15 amino acids. The V gene lost 4 bases and the J gene lost 6 bases, with 16 bases spanning the gap. The germline V gene encodes CDR1 MNHEY and CDR2 SMNVEV (reference sequence). CDR3: CASSSPATTLNEQFF. CDR3 nucleotide sequence: TGTGCCAGCAGTTCCCCCGCGACAACGCTCAATGAGCAGTTCTTC.

This rearrangement joins TRBV3-1 (or the pseudogene TRBV3-2) to TRBJ2-7; 12 bases align to TRBD1. The CDR3 sequence is 16 residues long. Trimming at V came to 3 bases and at J to 3 bases, leaving 6 bases not matched to a gene. Germline V lookup: CDR1 LGHDT, CDR2 YNNKEL (reference sequence). CDR3 in DNA: TGTGCCAGCAGCCACCCCGGGACAGGGGGCGTCTACGAGCAGTACTTC. This sequence encodes CASSHPGTGGVYEQYF.

The chain is built from TRBV7-8 and TRBJ2-7; a weak D match, TRBD2 (5 bases). This CDR3 spans 12 amino acids. Germline values: CDR1 SGHVS, CDR2 FQNEAQ. Trimming took 5 bases from V and 4 from J, leaving 9 bases between them. CDR3 coding DNA: TGTGCCAGCAGCCCGGACTGGTACGAGCAGTACTTC. Amino acid sequence: CASSPDWYEQYF.

This chain uses TRBV6-6 with TRBJ1-2; D remains unclear. Per the germline V gene, CDR1 is MNHNY and CDR2 is SVGAGI (reference sequence). This CDR3 comprises 10 residues. The germline V and J ends were trimmed by 8 bases and 5 bases, with 6 bases remaining between them. The CDR3 sequence: CASGIYGYTF. In DNA, the CDR3 is TGTGCCAGCGGGATATATGGCTACACCTTC.

V usage is TRBV20-1 and J usage is TRBJ1-1, with D unresolved. Looked up from germline, CDR1 is DFQATT and CDR2 is SNEGSKA (reference sequence). The CDR3 totals 11 residues. V gave up 0 bases and J gave up 7 bases, with 6 bases separating them. CDR3 coding DNA: TGCAGTGCTAGAGAATACTATGAAGCTTTCTTT. Translated, it gives CSAREYYEAFF.

The chain combines TRBV3-1 (or the pseudogene TRBV3-2) with TRBJ2-2; 7 nucleotides match TRBD1. J gave up 7 bases and V 6 bases, and 8 bases lay outside the gene matches. The CDR3 spans 14 residues. Germline V lookup: CDR1 LGHDT, CDR2 YNNKEL (reference sequence). The CDR3 bases are TGTGCCAGCAGGCGGACAGGAGCAGGCGGGGAGCTGTTTTTT. Translating it yields CASRRTGAGGELFF.

The rearrangement joins TRBV19 to TRBJ1-2; 12 positions match TRBD1. CDR1 LNHDA and CDR2 SQIVND come from the germline V gene (reference sequence). The CDR3 is made up of 17 amino acids. Trimming at V came to 0 bases and at J to 4 bases, leaving 6 bases not matched to a gene. The CDR3 is CASSIDLGTGGLYGYTF. The CDR3 DNA sequence: TGTGCCAGTAGTATAGATCTGGGGACAGGGGGCCTCTATGGCTACACCTTC.

The genes are TRBV4-2 and TRBJ2-7; D could derive from TRBD1 or TRBD2 (5 bases each). V gave up 2 bases and J gave up 3 bases, with 8 bases separating them. This CDR3 has 13 amino acids. Germline V gene sequence: CDR1 LGHNA, CDR2 YNFKEQ. The CDR3 spells CASSQWDDYEQYF. The CDR3 DNA reads as TGTGCCAGCAGCCAATGGGACGACTACGAGCAGTACTTC.

The chain uses TRBV7-6 and TRBJ2-1; perhaps TRBD2 as D (6 bases). Germline CDR1 is SGHVS and CDR2 is FNYEAQ. Trimming took off 3 bases at V and 0 bases at J, with 9 bases between the two ends. This CDR3 comprises 15 residues. The CDR3 protein is CASSFYGSSYNEQFF. In DNA, the CDR3 is TGTGCCAGCAGCTTTTACGGGAGCTCCTACAATGAGCAGTTCTTC.

This sequence joins TRBV14 and TRBJ1-1; D is possibly TRBD1 (5 bases). V lost 6 bases and J lost 3, with 11 bases in between. Germline lookup yields CDR1 SGHDN and CDR2 FVKESK. This CDR3 is 13 amino acids long. The CDR3 nucleotides read TGTGCCAGCAGGAAACAGGAGGACACTGAAGCTTTCTTT. Its translation: CASRKQEDTEAFF. The variable domain in full, with the rest retrieved from reference TRBV14 and TRBJ1-1, is EAGVTQFPSHSVIEKGQTVTLRCDPISGHDNLYWYRRVMGKEIKFLLHFVKESKQDESGMPNNRFLAERTGGTYSTLKVQPAELEDSGVYFCASRKQEDTEAFFGQGTRLTVV.

On this clone itself: An end of the junction differs from the germline gene, which may be a read error. This chain connects TRBV7-7 to TRBJ2-2; TRBD1 is a possible D gene (5 bases). Germline V gives CDR1 SSHAT, CDR2 FNYEAQ (reference sequence). The CDR3 length is 17 residues. CDR3 loop: CASSLEYKGLNTGELFF. CDR3 nucleotides: TGTGCTAGCAGCTTAGAATACAAGGGGCTGAACACCGGGGAGCTGTTTTTT.

The chain joins TRBV7-9 to TRBJ2-6; possible D gene TRBD2, 6 bases. Trimming took off 5 bases at V and 4 bases at J, with 12 bases between the two ends. This CDR3 spans 15 amino acids. Germline lookup yields CDR1 SEHNR and CDR2 FQNEAQ (reference sequence). The chain's CDR3 is CASSGGVAGANVLTF. DNA for the CDR3: TGTGCCAGCAGCGGCGGGGTCGCCGGGGCCAACGTCCTGACTTTC.

CDR3 sequence (DNA): TGTGCCAGCAGCTCCTCCCCCTCTGCGACAGACAATCAGCCCCAGCATTTT. Its protein product is CASSSSPSATDNQPQHF. The chain employs TRBV5-6 and TRBJ1-5, with D perhaps matching TRBD1 (5 bases). The germline V gene encodes CDR1 SGHDT and CDR2 YYEEEE. The CDR3 is 17 amino acids. Between the trimmed V and J ends, which lost 3 bases and 3 bases, there was a span of 19 bases.

This sequence joins TRBV24-1 and TRBJ1-3; no clear D gene. The CDR3 consists of 13 residues. Between the trimmed V and J ends, which lost 5 bases and 4 bases, there was a span of 8 bases. Germline V CDR1 and CDR2: KGHDR, SFDVKD. The CDR3 sequence is CATSAGSGNTIYF. The CDR3, as DNA: TGTGCCACCAGTGCGGGTTCGGGAAACACCATATATTTT.